This TCR beta chain appears in the sequencing data of a study of shared T cell receptors in the human thymus. The method was immunoSEQ multiplex PCR; TCRdb's version includes in-frame clones alone and lacks a portion of them. The profile shows around 730,000 clones, 70% to 90% of them singletons. J gave up 2 bases and V 6 bases, and 7 bases lay outside the gene matches. CDR3 length: 15 amino acids. Germline V lookup: CDR1 SGHAT, CDR2 FQNNGV. These data were also filed under a second study, of human thymus T cells.

This chain uses TRBV11-2 with TRBJ1-3; 7 bases match TRBD1. This clonotype was sampled from a girl under three years old with a congenital heart defect. What was sequenced was thymocytes. CDR3 DNA sequence: TGTGCCAGCAGTTCCTACAGGGGTACTGGAAACACCATATATTTT. Encoded protein: CASSSYRGTGNTIYF.